This TCR beta chain emerged from a study of T cell responses to AZD1222 COVID-19 vaccine. Libraries were prepared by immunoSEQ multiplex PCR; TCRdb keeps only in-frame clonotypes and omits some of them. Of tens of thousands of clones listed, around 90% are singletons. Study-wide results and limits: The peak T cell response came first, and repertoires were sampled only after it. CD4 TCRs linked to vaccination spanned spike, dominating at 160-218 and 743-854. A mostly white British donor set with more females was recruited, and clonal diversity was possibly underestimated. Reports say nearly half of spike-specific TCRs go after unmutated variant regions.

Turning to this clone: Its antigen is unidentified.

The sequence came from an adult who received the AZD1222 COVID-19 vaccine. The starting material was peripheral blood, obtained 28 days after the second AZD1222 dose.

The CDR3 here is CASIHRDSGGGYTF. The CDR3 nucleotides are TGTGCCAGCATCCACCGGGATAGTGGTGGGGGCTACACCTTC. The chain carries TRBV28 and TRBJ1-2; D call uncertain. This CDR3 region has 14 residues. Germline V lookup: CDR1 MDHEN, CDR2 SYDVKM. Trimming removed 7 bases at V and 8 bases at J, with 20 bases between.